Shown below are 21 T cell receptor beta chains from a single sample sequenced in a study of blood T cell repertoires in COVID-19. Clones were sequenced by immunoSEQ multiplex PCR, and TCRdb holds only the in-frame ones, with some missing. The table has approximately 150,000 clones, roughly 93% seen once. Input material: peripheral blood. All receptors derive from a man between 18 and 29 years old with COVID-19, enrolled during active disease.

This sequence joins TRBV5-1 and TRBJ2-7; TRBD1 matches 10 bases. Germline V gives CDR1 SGHRS, CDR2 YFSETQ. Unmatched junction bases numbered 5, after V lost 1 base and J lost 4 bases. The CDR3 covers 15 residues. The CDR3 DNA reads TGCGCCAGCAGCTTGTTGACAGGGGGCGGATACGAGCAGTACTTC. Translated, it gives CASSLLTGGGYEQYF.

The rearrangement joins TRBV19 to TRBJ2-7; TRBD1 matches at 10 bases. The CDR3 runs 15 residues. Germline CDR1 is LNHDA and CDR2 is SQIVND (reference sequence). After removal of 5 bases from V and 0 bases from J, the junction contained 4 bases not matched to a gene. CDR3 sequence (DNA): TGTGCCAGTAGTGGCGGGACAGGGGTCTCCTACGAGCAGTACTTC. Its translation is CASSGGTGVSYEQYF.

The rearrangement uses TRBV6-6 and TRBJ1-1, with D uncertain. The V gene's germline CDR1 is MNHNY and CDR2 SVGAGI (reference sequence). CDR3 length: 13 residues. V gave up 8 bases and J gave up 2 bases, with 12 bases separating them. The CDR3 spells CASYTDINTEAFF. CDR3 nucleotides: TGTGCCAGCTACACAGATATAAACACTGAAGCTTTCTTT.

CDR3 in amino acids: CASSAGTGNTEAFF. DNA for the CDR3: TGTGCCAGCAGCGCCGGGACAGGGAACACTGAAGCTTTCTTT. The chain couples TRBV5-6 to TRBJ1-1, with 8 nucleotides matching TRBD1. This CDR3 has 14 residues. The germline gives CDR1 SGHDT, CDR2 YYEEEE. J was trimmed by 1 base and V by 4 bases; bases with no gene match: 3.

The chain employs TRBV28 and TRBJ1-1; perhaps TRBD1 as D (5 bases). Trimming left V 7 bases short and J 0 bases short, with 15 bases between. CDR3 length: 15 residues. The germline CDR1 and CDR2 sequences are MDHEN and SYDVKM. The CDR3 spells CASTPGGGLNTEAFF. The CDR3 DNA is TGTGCCAGCACCCCCGGGGGGGGACTGAACACTGAAGCTTTCTTT.

The chain combines TRBV5-1 with TRBJ2-1; tentatively, D is TRBD1 (6 bases). The length of the CDR3 is 14 residues. Looked up from germline, CDR1 is SGHRS and CDR2 is YFSETQ. The V gene lost 0 bases and the J gene lost 7 bases, with 11 bases spanning the gap. The CDR3 nucleotides read TGCGCCAGCAGCTTGGGGGCAGGGGCGAATGAGCAGTTCTTC. It specifies CASSLGAGANEQFF.

The CDR3 nucleotides read TGTGCCAGCACCAGGGACAGGGCCCCTCCGAACACCGGGGAGCTGTTTTTT. It encodes CASTRDRAPPNTGELFF. The genes are TRBV21-1 and TRBJ2-2; the table's D call of TRBD1 was not tested on the DNA. TRBV21-1 is labeled a pseudogene. The CDR3 is made up of 17 amino acids.

J is TRBJ2-1 and V is TRBV28; 8 bases align to TRBD1. V gave up 3 bases and J gave up 1 base; unmatched junction bases: 5. Germline V gives CDR1 MDHEN, CDR2 SYDVKM. CDR3 size: 16 residues. CDR3 residues: CASSFAGQGSYNEQFF. CDR3 DNA: TGTGCCAGCAGTTTCGCCGGACAGGGATCCTACAATGAGCAGTTCTTC.

The chain carries TRBV6-5 and TRBJ2-7, with a possible D match to TRBD2 (7 bases). The CDR3 sequence is 15 residues long. Germline CDR1 is MNHEY and CDR2 is SVGAGI. Trimming took 3 bases from V and 5 from J, leaving 17 bases between them. The CDR3 region has the DNA TGTGCCAGCAGTTATATCCGAGGAGGGGGGGACGAGCAGTACTTC. Amino acid sequence: CASSYIRGGGDEQYF.

The gene calls are TRBV2 and TRBJ2-2, with 9 nucleotides matching TRBD1. This CDR3 comprises 17 residues. V lost 6 bases to trimming and J lost 2 bases; unmatched junction nucleotides: 10. Germline values: CDR1 SNHLY, CDR2 FYNNEI. The DNA of the CDR3 is TGTGCCAGCAGACCCACCGGGACAGGGTTCAACACCGGGGAGCTGTTTTTT. This sequence encodes CASRPTGTGFNTGELFF.

Remarks on this clone: This same CDR3 is encoded by further DNA sequences in the sample. The chain recombines TRBV30 with TRBJ1-1; tentatively, D is TRBD1 (6 bases). The CDR3 covers 12 residues. Trimming left V 3 bases short and J 6 bases short, with 11 bases between. Germline V lookup: CDR1 GTSNPN, CDR2 SVGIG (reference sequence). CDR3 nucleotide sequence: TGTGCCTGGAGAGGGGGTGCGGCTGAAGCTTTCTTT. Translating it yields CAWRGGAAEAFF.

The chain recombines TRBV28 with TRBJ2-7, with 7 bases that match TRBD1. CDR1 and CDR2 (germline): MDHEN, SYDVKM. Losses at the gene ends were 3 bases for V and 5 bases for J; bases not matched to a gene: 13. This CDR3 spans 16 amino acids. CDR3 in amino acids: CASSLFKWAGGDEQYF. Written as DNA, the CDR3 is TGTGCCAGCAGTTTGTTTAAGTGGGCAGGGGGAGACGAGCAGTACTTC. Full variable domain (missing parts from reference TRBV28 and TRBJ2-7): DVKVTQSSRYLVKRTGEKVFLECVQDMDHENMFWYRQDPGLGLRLIYFSYDVKMKEKGDIPEGYSVSREKKERFSLILESASTNQTSMYLCASSLFKWAGGDEQYFGPGTRLTVT.

To note about this clone: Distinct nucleotide sequences in the sample also encode this CDR3. J is TRBJ1-5 and V is TRBV19; D is possibly TRBD1 (5 bases). V gave up 6 bases and J gave up 6 bases, with 6 bases separating them. The CDR3 length is 11 residues. CDR1 and CDR2 from the germline V gene are LNHDA and SQIVND (reference sequence). The CDR3 DNA sequence: TGTGCCAGTAGCCAGGGTCAGCCCCAGCATTTT. This translates into CASSQGQPQHF.

The chain links TRBV27 to TRBJ1-2; no reliable D call. The germline CDR1 and CDR2 sequences are MNHEY and SMNVEV (reference sequence). Between the trimmed V and J ends, which lost 4 bases and 2 bases, there was a span of 5 bases. The CDR3 extends over 12 amino acids. The CDR3 nucleotides read TGTGCCAGCAGTTCCAGAAACTATGGCTACACCTTC. Translation gives CASSSRNYGYTF.

Turning to this clone: One end of the junction fails to match germline, which may point to a read error. This CDR3 is CAWSGDSKNEKLLF. CDR3 bases: TGTGCCTGGAGTGGGGACAGCAAGAATGAAAAACTGCTTTTT. The V call is TRBV30, the J call TRBJ1-4; 7 bases agree with TRBD1. CDR1 and CDR2 (germline): GTSNPN, SVGIG (reference sequence). The CDR3 is 14 amino acids.

This chain links TRBV20-1 with TRBJ1-2; D is unclear. This CDR3 has 9 residues. V lost 5 bases and J lost 5, with 3 bases in between. The germline V gene has CDR1 DFQATT and CDR2 SNEGSKA (reference sequence). This chain's CDR3 is CSALYGYTF. The CDR3 region has the DNA TGCAGTGCTCTTTATGGCTACACCTTC.

The V call is TRBV12-3 or TRBV12-4, the J call TRBJ1-3; D unclear. V dropped 10 bases and J dropped 9 bases, with 13 bases sitting between them. This CDR3 comprises 11 residues. The CDR3 region is CATLTRGTIYF. The CDR3 DNA sequence: TGTGCCACCTTGACCCGGGGCACCATATATTTT.

This chain links TRBV4-3 with TRBJ2-1; 7 bases are shared with TRBD2. Trimming at V came to 2 bases and at J to 6 bases, leaving 4 bases not matched to a gene. CDR3 size: 14 residues. Germline assignment: CDR1 LGHNA and CDR2 YSLEER. DNA for the CDR3: TGCGCCAGCAGCCAATCGCGGGAGAGCAATGAGCAGTTCTTC. It specifies CASSQSRESNEQFF.

CDR3 in DNA: TGTGCCAGCAGCCCCCCGTTAGCCTGGACTGACTCCTACGAGCAGTACTTC. Amino acids: CASSPPLAWTDSYEQYF. This chain connects TRBV11-2 to TRBJ2-7; D is perhaps TRBD2 (5 bases). The CDR3 spans 17 residues. The germline gives CDR1 SGHAT, CDR2 FQNNGV. V was trimmed by 5 bases and J by 0 bases, leaving 20 bases between them.

The chain links TRBV5-1 to TRBJ1-6; 7 bases are shared with TRBD1. CDR1 SGHRS and CDR2 YFSETQ come from the germline V gene. V was pared by 4 bases and J by 5 bases, with 3 bases of the junction left unmatched. The CDR3 is made up of 14 amino acids. The DNA of the CDR3 is TGCGCCAGCAGCCCCGGGACAGATAATTCACCCCTCCACTTT. Its translation is CASSPGTDNSPLHF. The variable domain in full, with the rest retrieved from reference TRBV5-1 and TRBJ1-6, is KAGVTQTPRYLIKTRGQQVTLSCSPISGHRSVSWYQQTPGQGLQFLFEYFSETQRNKGNFPGRFSGRQFSNSRSEMNVSTLELGDSALYLCASSPGTDNSPLHFGNGTRLTVT.

The chain combines TRBV4-1 with TRBJ1-5; tentative D call: TRBD1 (5 bases). Per germline, CDR1 MGHRA and CDR2 YSYEKL. The CDR3 spans 16 residues. V lost 0 bases, J lost 6 bases, and 15 bases lay in between. CDR3 sequence: CASSQDSWQGGQPQHF. CDR3 DNA: TGCGCCAGCAGCCAAGATTCGTGGCAGGGCGGTCAGCCCCAGCATTTT.